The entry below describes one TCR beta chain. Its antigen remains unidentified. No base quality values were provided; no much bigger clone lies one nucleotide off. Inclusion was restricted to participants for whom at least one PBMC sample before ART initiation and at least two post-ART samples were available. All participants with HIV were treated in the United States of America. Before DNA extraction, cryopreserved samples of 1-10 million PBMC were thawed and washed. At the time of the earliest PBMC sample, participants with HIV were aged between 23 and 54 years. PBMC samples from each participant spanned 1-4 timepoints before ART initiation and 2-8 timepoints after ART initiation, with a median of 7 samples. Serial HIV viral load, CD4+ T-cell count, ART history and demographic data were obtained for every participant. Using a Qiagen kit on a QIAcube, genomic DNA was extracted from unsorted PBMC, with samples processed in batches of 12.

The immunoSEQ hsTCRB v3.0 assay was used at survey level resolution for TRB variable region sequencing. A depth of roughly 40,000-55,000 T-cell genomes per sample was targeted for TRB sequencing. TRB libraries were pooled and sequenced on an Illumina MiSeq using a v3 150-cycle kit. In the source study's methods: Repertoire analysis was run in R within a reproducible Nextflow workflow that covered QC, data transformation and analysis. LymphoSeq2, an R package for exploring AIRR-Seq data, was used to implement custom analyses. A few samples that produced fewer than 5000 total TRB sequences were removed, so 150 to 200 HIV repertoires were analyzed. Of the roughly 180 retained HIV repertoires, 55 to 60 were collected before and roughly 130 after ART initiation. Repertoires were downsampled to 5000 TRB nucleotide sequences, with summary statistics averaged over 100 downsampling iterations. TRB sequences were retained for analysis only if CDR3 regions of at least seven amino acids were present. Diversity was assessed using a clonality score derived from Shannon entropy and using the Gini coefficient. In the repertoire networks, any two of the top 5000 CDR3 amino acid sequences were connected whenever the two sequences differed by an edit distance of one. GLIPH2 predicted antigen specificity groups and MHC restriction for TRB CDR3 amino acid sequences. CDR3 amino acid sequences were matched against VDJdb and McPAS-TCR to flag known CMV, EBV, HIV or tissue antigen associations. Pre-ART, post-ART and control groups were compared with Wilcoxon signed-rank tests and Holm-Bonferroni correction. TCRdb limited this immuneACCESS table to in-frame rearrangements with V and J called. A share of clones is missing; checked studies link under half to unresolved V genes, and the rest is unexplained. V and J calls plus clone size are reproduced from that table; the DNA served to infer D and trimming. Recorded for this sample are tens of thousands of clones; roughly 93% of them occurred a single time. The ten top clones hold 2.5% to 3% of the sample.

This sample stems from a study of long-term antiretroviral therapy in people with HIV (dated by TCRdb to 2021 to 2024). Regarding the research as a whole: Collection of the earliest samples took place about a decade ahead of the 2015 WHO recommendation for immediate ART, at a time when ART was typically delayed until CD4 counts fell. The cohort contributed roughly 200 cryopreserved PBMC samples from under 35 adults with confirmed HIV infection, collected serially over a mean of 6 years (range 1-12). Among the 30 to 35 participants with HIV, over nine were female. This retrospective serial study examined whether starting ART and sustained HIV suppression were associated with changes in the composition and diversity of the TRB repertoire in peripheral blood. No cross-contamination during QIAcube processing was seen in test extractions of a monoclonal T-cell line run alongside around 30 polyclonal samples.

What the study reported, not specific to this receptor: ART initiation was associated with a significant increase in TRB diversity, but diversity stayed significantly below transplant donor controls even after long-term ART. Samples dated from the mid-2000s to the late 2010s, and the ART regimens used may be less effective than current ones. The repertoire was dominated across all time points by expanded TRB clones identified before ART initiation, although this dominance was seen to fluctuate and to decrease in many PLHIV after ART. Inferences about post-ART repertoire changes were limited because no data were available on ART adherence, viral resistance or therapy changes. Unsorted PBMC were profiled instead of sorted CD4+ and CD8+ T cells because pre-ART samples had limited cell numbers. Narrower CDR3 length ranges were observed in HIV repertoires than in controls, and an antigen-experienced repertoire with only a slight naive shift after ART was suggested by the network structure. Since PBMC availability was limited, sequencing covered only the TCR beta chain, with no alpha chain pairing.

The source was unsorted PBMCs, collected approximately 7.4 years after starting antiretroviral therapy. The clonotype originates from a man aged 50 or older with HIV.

The DNA sequence is TGTGCCAGTAGTATAGTCGGGGGACAGAACACCGGGGAGCTGTTTTTT. Its translation is CASSIVGGQNTGELFF. The chain is made from TRBV19 and TRBJ2-2; the D segment might be TRBD1 or TRBD2, since each matches 6 bases. A distance of 10 bases separates the germline ends of V and J, which lose 1 base and 1 base respectively. The germline V gene (reference sequence) provides CDR1 LNHDA and CDR2 SQIVND. Inclusive of the bounding cysteine and phenylalanine, the CDR3 is 16 residues long. Of all the DNA, just the CDR3 is kept, 48 bases in frame from base 1. Beyond the CDR3, the reference TRBV19 and TRBJ2-2 genes provide the residues; the full variable domain reads: DGGITQSPKYLFRKEGQNVTLSCEQNLNHDAMYWYRQDPGQGLRLIYYSQIVNDFQKGDIAEGYSVSREKKESFPLTVTSAQKNPTAFYLCASSIVGGQNTGELFFGEGSRLTVL.